This TCR beta chain is from a study of PD-1 and CTLA-4 blockade in melanoma. This clone was detected only a few times. The CDR3 length is 15 residues. V gave up 3 bases and J gave up 1 base, with 16 bases separating them. The germline V gene encodes CDR1 DFQATT and CDR2 SNEGSKA (reference sequence). Sequencing used immunoSEQ multiplex PCR; TCRdb keeps in-frame clones, though not all of them. The data contain about 29,000 clones, about 89% of them singletons. This clonotype was sampled from a human donor with melanoma. Sequences were derived from CD8+ T cells from peripheral blood, sampled before anti-PD-1 treatment. The chain uses TRBV20-1 and TRBJ2-7; D might be TRBD1 or TRBD2, each matching 5 bases. CDR3 residues: CSASGDGLFSYEQYF. The DNA of the CDR3 is TGCAGTGCTAGTGGGGACGGGTTATTTTCCTACGAGCAGTACTTC.